This T cell receptor beta chain was retrieved from a study of blood T cells in healthy people across ages. In the study overall: Template switching captured about one barcoded beta molecule per two T cells.

Alongside a J-beta primer mix, a sample-barcoded 5' primer served in a second PCR lasting roughly 6 to 11 cycles. TCRdb independently ran MiXCR on the 5' RACE reads; one entry per CDR3 protein. The table has around 800,000 distinct CDR3 sequences, around 42% seen once; the top ten hold around 18%. Study outcomes and limitations: For the donors, CMV status was unknown and possibly confounded expanded clonotype changes.

This CDR3 comprises 13 residues. V gave up 4 bases and J gave up 2 bases, with 9 bases separating them. Germline V gene data show CDR1 as SGHDT and CDR2 as YYEEEE. On this clonotype itself: Its target is unknown.

The source of this sequence is a man in his fifties or sixties in good health. This chain joins TRBV5-6 and TRBJ2-5; a possible D gene is TRBD1 (6 bases). The sample taken for sequencing was blood. The CDR3 sequence: CASSIRGQETQYF. CDR3 in DNA: TGTGCCAGCAGCATCAGGGGTCAAGAGACCCAGTACTTC.